This record looks at one T cell receptor (beta chain) sequence and its context. This CDR3 has 15 amino acids. Germline V gives CDR1 SGHVS, CDR2 FNYEAQ. J lost 2 bases, V lost 3 bases, and 4 bases had no gene match. These data are taken from a study of blood T cell repertoires in COVID-19. Per the study methods: By means of reference gene primer amplification, nucleated cell counts were estimated. The assay was immunoSEQ multiplex PCR, and TCRdb's table has in-frame clones only and misses some. V, J and clone size reflect that table, while D and trimming were determined from the DNA. The data show a few hundred thousand clones, with 65% to 90% seen just once and around 4.5% held by the top ten.

Sequences were obtained from peripheral blood. V and J are TRBV7-6 and TRBJ1-5, with 7 bases identical to TRBD1. This TCR was recovered from a man between 50 and 59 years old with acute or convalescent COVID-19. The CDR3 coding sequence is TGTGCCAGCAGCTTGGGACAGTCAGGCAATCAGCCCCAGCATTTT. It translates to CASSLGQSGNQPQHF.